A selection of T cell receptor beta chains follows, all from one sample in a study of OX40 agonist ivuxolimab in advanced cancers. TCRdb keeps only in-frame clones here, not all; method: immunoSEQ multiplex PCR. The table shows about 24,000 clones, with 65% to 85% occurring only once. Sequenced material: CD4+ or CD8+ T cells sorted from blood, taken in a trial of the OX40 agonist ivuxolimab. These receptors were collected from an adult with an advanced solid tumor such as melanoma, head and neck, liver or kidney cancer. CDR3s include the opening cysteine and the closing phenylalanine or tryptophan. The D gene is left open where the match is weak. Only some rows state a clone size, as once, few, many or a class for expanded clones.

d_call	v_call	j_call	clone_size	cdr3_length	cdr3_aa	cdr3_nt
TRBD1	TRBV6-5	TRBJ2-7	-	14	CASSYSEWTGGIPF	TGTGCCAGCAGTTACTCGGAATGGACAGGGGGCATCCCCTTC
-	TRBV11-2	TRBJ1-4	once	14	CASSWINSNEKLFF	TGTGCCAGCAGCTGGATTAATTCTAATGAAAAACTGTTTTTT
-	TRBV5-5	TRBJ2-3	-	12	CASSARERAQYF	TGTGCCAGCAGCGCCAGGGAGAGGGCGCAGTATTTT
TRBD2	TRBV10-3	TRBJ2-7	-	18	CAISALAGGLAGVREQYF	TGTGCCATCAGTGCCCTCGCAGGGGGACTAGCGGGAGTTCGGGAGCAGTACTTC
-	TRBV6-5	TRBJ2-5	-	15	CASSYFRAGKETQYF	TGTGCCAGCAGTTATTTTAGAGCAGGGAAAGAGACCCAGTACTTC
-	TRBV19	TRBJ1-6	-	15	CASSSPGRSNSPLHF	TGTGCCAGTAGTTCCCCAGGGAGGTCAAATTCACCCCTCCACTTT
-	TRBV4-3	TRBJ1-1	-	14	CASSQVPLGTEAFF	TGCGCCAGCAGCCAAGTCCCCCTGGGCACTGAAGCTTTCTTT
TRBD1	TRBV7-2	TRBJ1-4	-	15	CASSFPRGNQEKLFF	TGTGCCAGCAGCTTCCCCAGGGGGAATCAGGAAAAACTGTTTTTT
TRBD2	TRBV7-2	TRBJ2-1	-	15	CASSFSGGTYNEQFF	TGTGCCAGCAGCTTCTCGGGGGGGACTTACAATGAGCAGTTCTTC
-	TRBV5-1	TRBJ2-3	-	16	CASSRTRGSSTDTQYF	TGCGCCAGCAGCCGCACCCGGGGTTCTAGCACAGATACGCAGTATTTT
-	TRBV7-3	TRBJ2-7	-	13	CASSSYGGGERYF	TGTGCCAGCAGCTCCTACGGAGGGGGCGAGCGGTACTTC
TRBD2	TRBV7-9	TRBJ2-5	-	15	CASSTGLAAQETQYF	TGTGCCAGCAGCACGGGACTAGCCGCCCAAGAGACCCAGTACTTC
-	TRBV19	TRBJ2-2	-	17	CASSMLSSGHHTGELFF	TGTGCCAGTAGTATGTTAAGCAGCGGACACCACACCGGGGAGCTGTTTTTT
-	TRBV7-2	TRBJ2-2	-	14	CASSWASSSGELFF	TGTGCCAGCAGTTGGGCTAGCAGCTCCGGGGAGCTGTTTTTT
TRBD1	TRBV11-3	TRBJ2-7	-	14	CASSVGQSSYEQYF	TGTGCCAGCAGCGTGGGACAGAGCTCCTACGAGCAGTACTTC
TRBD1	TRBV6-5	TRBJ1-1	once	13	CASRSGQGGFNFF	TGTGCCAGCAGATCCGGACAGGGAGGCTTTAATTTCTTT
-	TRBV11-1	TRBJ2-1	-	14	CASSFGREYNEQFF	TGTGCCAGCAGCTTTGGTCGGGAATACAATGAGCAGTTCTTC
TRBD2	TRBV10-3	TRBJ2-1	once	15	CAISYSSGGYNEQFF	TGTGCCATCAGTTACTCTAGCGGGGGGTATAATGAGCAGTTCTTC
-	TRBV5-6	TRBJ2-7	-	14	CASSLKAILYEQYF	TGTGCCAGCAGCTTGAAAGCTATCCTCTACGAGCAGTACTTC
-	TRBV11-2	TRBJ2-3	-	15	CASSLVVGVTDTQYF	TGTGCCAGCAGCTTAGTGGTGGGAGTCACAGATACGCAGTATTTT
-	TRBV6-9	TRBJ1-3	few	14	CASSLVGLGNTIYF	TGTGCCAGCAGCCTCGTGGGGCTTGGAAACACCATATATTTT
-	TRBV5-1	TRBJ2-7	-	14	CASSPGDPSYEQYF	TGCGCCAGCAGCCCCGGGGACCCCTCCTACGAGCAGTACTTC
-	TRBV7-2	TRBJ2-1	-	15	CASSGGPLEYNEQFF	TGTGCCAGCAGCGGAGGCCCACTAGAATACAATGAGCAGTTCTTC